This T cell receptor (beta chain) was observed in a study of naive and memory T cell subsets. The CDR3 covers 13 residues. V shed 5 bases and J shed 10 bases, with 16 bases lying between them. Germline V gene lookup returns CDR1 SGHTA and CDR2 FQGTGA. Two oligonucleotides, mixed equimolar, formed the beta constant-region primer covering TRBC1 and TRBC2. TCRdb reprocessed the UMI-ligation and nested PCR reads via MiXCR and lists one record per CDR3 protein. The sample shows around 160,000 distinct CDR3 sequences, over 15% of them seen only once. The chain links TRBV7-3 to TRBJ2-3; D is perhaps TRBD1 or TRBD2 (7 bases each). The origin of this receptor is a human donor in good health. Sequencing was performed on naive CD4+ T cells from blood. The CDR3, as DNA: TGTGCCAGCAGCCCAGGGGGGGTTTTGGCGCAGTATTTT. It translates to CASSPGGVLAQYF.